This note documents a single T cell receptor beta chain sequence. Using immunoSEQ multiplex PCR, the repertoire was profiled, and TCRdb retains in-frame clones only, with some absent. The repertoire consists of 50,000 to 75,000 clones, with about 93% occurring once and the leading ten covering 2.5% to 3%. This specimen belongs to a study of T cell changes during pregnancy in multiple sclerosis. V was shortened by 5 bases and J by 3 bases, with 18 bases between the two germline ends. This CDR3 is built from 16 residues. CDR1 and CDR2 (germline): SEHNR, FQNEAQ (reference sequence). The source is a female donor in good health, enrolled as a control in a pregnancy study. This chain links TRBV7-9 with TRBJ2-3; D might be TRBD1 (7 bases). Sequences were derived from peripheral blood, sampled in the third trimester of pregnancy. CDR3 sequence: CASSAPTGRRTDTQYF. The CDR3 DNA reads as TGTGCCAGCAGCGCCCCGACAGGGAGGAGAACAGATACGCAGTATTTT.